This T cell receptor (beta chain) was found in a study of cytomegalovirus exposure and HLA in healthy donors. Broader study findings: Sequencing had likely introduced a cluster of highly shared sequence variants as an artifact.

Regarding this clone: No antigen is known for it.

With 60 Vbeta and 13 Jbeta primers, the PCR was carried out. Some clones are missing from TCRdb's copy, which holds only in-frame ones; the method was immunoSEQ multiplex PCR. The sample yields about 230,000 clones, around 80% seen once. The germline gives CDR1 SGHRS, CDR2 YFSETQ. The CDR3 sequence is 15 residues long. With V trimmed by 0 bases and J by 7 bases, 9 bases remained unmatched. This clonotype was sampled from a woman in her fifties or sixties in good health and CMV-seropositive. Specimen: PBMCs. V and J are TRBV5-1 and TRBJ1-1, with 7 bases that match TRBD1. The CDR3 region is CASSLAQGGFVEAFF. The CDR3 DNA reads TGCGCCAGCAGCTTGGCTCAGGGGGGTTTTGTTGAAGCTTTCTTT.